This passage covers 2 T cell receptor beta chains from one sample sequenced in a study of blood T cell repertoires in COVID-19. This table comes from immunoSEQ multiplex PCR, and its TCRdb copy is limited to in-frame clones, with some not included. This table holds 250,000 or so clones, 88% found once. The sequenced sample consisted of peripheral blood. The receptors here all came from a woman under 40 with acute or convalescent COVID-19.

The chain couples TRBV25-1 to TRBJ1-1, with a tentative D call TRBD1 (5 bases). The CDR3 consists of 15 residues. Trimming left V 8 bases short and J 0 bases short, with 16 bases between. The germline V gene encodes CDR1 MGHDK and CDR2 SYGVNS. The CDR3 protein is CASLGGGGMNTEAFF. The DNA for the CDR3 is TGTGCCAGCCTAGGTGGGGGGGGGATGAACACTGAAGCTTTCTTT.

This CDR3 reads CASSLRRAADTQYF. CDR3 DNA: TGCGCCAGCAGCTTGAGGCGGGCAGCAGATACGCAGTATTTT. The J gene is TRBJ2-3, the V gene TRBV5-1; D might be TRBD2 (5 bases). V was shortened by 1 base and J by 4 bases, with 10 bases between the two germline ends. The CDR3 covers 14 residues. Germline loops: CDR1 SGHRS, CDR2 YFSETQ.